This TCR beta chain was found in a study of cytomegalovirus exposure and HLA in healthy donors. Whole-study results and caveats: Roughly even sequencing depth across donors was the assumption behind the presence/absence analyses. In a later analysis, V- and J-gene trimming of beta chains associated with a DCLRE1C missense variant, replicated independently.

With regard to this clone: Its antigen is not identified.

Healthy individuals who donated bone marrow served as the donors. 60 Vbeta and 13 Jbeta primers were used in PCR. Sequencing was performed with immunoSEQ multiplex PCR; in TCRdb, only in-frame clones are kept and a portion is missing. This table holds under 65,000 clones, about 78% found once. The CDR3 is 13 residues long. V was shortened by 0 bases and J by 2 bases, with 3 bases between the two germline ends. In germline, CDR1 is SGDLS, CDR2 YYNGEE. This TCR came from a man under 40 in good health and CMV-seropositive. The V gene is TRBV9, the J gene TRBJ2-4; no clear D gene. Sequencing was done on a sample of PBMCs. CDR3 DNA sequence: TGTGCCAGCAGCGTAGCTCCCAAAAACATTCAGTACTTC. Translation gives CASSVAPKNIQYF.